This T cell receptor (delta chain) was sequenced for a study of gamma-delta T cells after stem cell transplantation. With 1 base removed from V and 0 bases from J, the gap between germline ends came to 20 bases. Germline CDR1 is GEAIGNYY and CDR2 is EKD. CDR3 size: 18 residues. TCRdb re-processed the RT-PCR reads using CATT. Of under 6,500 delta-chain clones listed, less than 2.5% are singletons. This clone was counted a few times. This likely came from a read error, as a far larger clone is one base away. The sample has other DNA sequences that encode this CDR3 too. This chain connects TRDV2 to TRDJ1, with TRDD3 as a possible D gene (5 bases). The receptor was derived from a human donor. It is not recorded whose cells these are; they may come from a transplant donor. Sequenced: gamma-delta T cells. CDR3: CACDTLGTDPNDTDKLIF. The CDR3 nucleotides read TGTGCCTGTGACACGTTGGGGACCGATCCGAATGACACCGATAAACTCATCTTT.